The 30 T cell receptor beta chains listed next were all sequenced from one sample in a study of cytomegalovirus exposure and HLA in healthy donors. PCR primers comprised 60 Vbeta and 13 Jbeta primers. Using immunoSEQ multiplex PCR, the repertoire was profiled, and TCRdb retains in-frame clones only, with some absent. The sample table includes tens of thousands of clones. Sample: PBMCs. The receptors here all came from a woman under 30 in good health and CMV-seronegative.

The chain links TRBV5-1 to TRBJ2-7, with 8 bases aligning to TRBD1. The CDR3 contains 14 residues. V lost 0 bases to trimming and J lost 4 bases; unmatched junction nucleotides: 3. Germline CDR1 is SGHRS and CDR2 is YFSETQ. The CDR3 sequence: CASSLAGGRYEQYF. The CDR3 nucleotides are TGCGCCAGCAGCTTGGCAGGGGGCAGATACGAGCAGTACTTC.

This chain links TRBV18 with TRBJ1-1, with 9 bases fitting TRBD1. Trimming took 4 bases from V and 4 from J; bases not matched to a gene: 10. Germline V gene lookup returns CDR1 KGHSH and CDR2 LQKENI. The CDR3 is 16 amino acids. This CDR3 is CASSRGTGLTATEAFF. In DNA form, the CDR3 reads TGTGCCAGCTCACGAGGGACAGGGTTAACAGCCACTGAAGCTTTCTTT.

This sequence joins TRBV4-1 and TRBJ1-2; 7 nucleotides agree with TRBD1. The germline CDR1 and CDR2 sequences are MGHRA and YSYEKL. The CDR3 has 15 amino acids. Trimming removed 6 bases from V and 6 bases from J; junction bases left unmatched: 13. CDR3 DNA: TGCGCCAGCAGAATCGTAGGGCAGGGGGGACATGGCTACACCTTC. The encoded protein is CASRIVGQGGHGYTF.

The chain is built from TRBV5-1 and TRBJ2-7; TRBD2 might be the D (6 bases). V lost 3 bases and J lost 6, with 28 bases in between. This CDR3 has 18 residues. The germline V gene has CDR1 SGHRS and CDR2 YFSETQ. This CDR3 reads CASSWGRWVSREASEQYF. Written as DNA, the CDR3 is TGCGCCAGCAGCTGGGGTCGCTGGGTGTCCAGGGAGGCGTCCGAGCAGTACTTC.

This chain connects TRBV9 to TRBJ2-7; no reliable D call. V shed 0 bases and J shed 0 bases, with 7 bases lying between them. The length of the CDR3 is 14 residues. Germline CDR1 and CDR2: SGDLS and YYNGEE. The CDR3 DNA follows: TGTGCCAGCAGCGTAGATCTTAGCTCCTACGAGCAGTACTTC. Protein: CASSVDLSSYEQYF.

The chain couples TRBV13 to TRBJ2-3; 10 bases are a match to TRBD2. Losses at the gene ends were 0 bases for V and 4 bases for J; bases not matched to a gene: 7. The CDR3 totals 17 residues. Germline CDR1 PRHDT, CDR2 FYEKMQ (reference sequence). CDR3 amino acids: CASSLGASGGLADTQYF. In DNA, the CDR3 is TGTGCCAGCAGCTTAGGAGCTAGCGGGGGCCTCGCAGATACGCAGTATTTT.

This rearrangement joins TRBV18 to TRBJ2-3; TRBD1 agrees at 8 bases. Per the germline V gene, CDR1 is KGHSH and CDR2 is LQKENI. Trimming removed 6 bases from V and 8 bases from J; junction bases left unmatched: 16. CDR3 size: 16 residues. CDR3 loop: CASSFFRDRFLSTQYF. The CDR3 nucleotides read TGTGCCAGCTCCTTCTTCCGGGACAGGTTTCTTTCTACGCAGTATTTT.

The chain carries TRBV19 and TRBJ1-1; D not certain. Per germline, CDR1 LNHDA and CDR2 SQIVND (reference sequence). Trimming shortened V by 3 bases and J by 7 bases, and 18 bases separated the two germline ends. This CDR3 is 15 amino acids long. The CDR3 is CASSINLQTSLEAFF. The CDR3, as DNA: TGTGCCAGTAGTATTAACTTACAGACTAGTCTTGAAGCTTTCTTT.

In nucleotides, the CDR3 is TGTGCCATCAGTGACTCACAGCGGGCTGGGGCCAACGTCCTGACTTTC. Protein: CAISDSQRAGANVLTF. This sequence joins TRBV10-3 and TRBJ2-6, with D perhaps matching TRBD2 (6 bases). The CDR3 length is 16 residues. Germline CDR1 and CDR2: ENHRY and SYGVKD. V shed 3 bases and J shed 2 bases, with 11 bases lying between them.

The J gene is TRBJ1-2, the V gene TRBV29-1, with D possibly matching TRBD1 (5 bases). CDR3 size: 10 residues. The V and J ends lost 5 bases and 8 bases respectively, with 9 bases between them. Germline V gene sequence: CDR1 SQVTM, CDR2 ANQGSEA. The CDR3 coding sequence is TGCAGCGTTTTGGAGGGGGGCTACACCTTC. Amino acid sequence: CSVLEGGYTF.

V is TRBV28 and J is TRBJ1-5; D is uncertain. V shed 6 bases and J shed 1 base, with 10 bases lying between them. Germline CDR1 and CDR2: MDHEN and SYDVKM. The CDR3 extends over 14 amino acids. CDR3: CASREPGSNQPQHF. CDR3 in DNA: TGTGCCAGCAGGGAGCCCGGGAGCAATCAGCCCCAGCATTTT.

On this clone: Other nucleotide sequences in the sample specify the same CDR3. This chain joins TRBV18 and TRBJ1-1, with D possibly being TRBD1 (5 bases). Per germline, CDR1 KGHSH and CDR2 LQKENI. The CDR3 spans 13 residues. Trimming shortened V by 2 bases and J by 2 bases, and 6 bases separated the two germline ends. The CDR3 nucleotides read TGTGCCAGCTCACCAGGGGCTAACACTGAAGCTTTCTTT. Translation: CASSPGANTEAFF.

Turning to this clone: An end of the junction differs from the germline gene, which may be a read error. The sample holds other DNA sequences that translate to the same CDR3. The CDR3 loop reads CASSFLGGDTEAFF. CDR3 in DNA: TGTGCCAGCAGTTTCCTCGGGGGGGACACTGAGGCTTTCTTT. The chain combines TRBV6-5 with TRBJ1-1; a possible D gene is TRBD1 (6 bases). The CDR3 has 14 amino acids. The germline V gene has CDR1 MNHEY and CDR2 SVGAGI.

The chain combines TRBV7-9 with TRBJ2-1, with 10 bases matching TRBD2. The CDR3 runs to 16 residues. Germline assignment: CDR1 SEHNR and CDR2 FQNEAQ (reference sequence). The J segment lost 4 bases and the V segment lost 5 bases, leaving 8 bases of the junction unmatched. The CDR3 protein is CASSRSGTSVYNEQFF. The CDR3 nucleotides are TGTGCCAGCAGCCGGTCCGGGACTAGCGTTTACAATGAGCAGTTCTTC.

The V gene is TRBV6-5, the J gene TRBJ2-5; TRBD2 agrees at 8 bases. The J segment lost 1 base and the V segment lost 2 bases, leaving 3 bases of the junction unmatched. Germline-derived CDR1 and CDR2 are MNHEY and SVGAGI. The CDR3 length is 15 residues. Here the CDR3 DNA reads TGTGCCAGCAGTTACACTGCGGGGGGCCAAGAGACCCAGTACTTC. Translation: CASSYTAGGQETQYF.

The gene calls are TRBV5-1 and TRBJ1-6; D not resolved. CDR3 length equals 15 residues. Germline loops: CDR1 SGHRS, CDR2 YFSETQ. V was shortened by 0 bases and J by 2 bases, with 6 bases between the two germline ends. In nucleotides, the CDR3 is TGCGCCAGCAGCTTGGCAGAAGCCTATAATTCACCCCTCCACTTT. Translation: CASSLAEAYNSPLHF.

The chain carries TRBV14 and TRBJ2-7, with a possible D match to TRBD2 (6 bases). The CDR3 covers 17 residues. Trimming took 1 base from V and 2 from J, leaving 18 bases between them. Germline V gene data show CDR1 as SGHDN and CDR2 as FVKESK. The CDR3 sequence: CASSQASLWDLTYEQYF. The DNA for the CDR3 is TGTGCCAGCAGCCAAGCTTCTCTCTGGGACTTGACCTACGAGCAGTACTTC.

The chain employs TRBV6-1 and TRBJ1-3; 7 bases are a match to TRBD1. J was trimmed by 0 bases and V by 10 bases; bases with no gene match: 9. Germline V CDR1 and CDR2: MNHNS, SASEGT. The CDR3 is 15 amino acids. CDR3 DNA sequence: TGTGCCATCCGCCAGGGGGACCTCTCTGGAAACACCATATATTTT. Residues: CAIRQGDLSGNTIYF.

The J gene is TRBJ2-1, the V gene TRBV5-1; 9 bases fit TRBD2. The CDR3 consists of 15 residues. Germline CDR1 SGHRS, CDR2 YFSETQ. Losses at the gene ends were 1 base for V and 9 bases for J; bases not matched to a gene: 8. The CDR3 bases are TGCGCCAGCAGCTTGATAGCGGGGGCGTTTGGTGAGCAGTTCTTC. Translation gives CASSLIAGAFGEQFF.

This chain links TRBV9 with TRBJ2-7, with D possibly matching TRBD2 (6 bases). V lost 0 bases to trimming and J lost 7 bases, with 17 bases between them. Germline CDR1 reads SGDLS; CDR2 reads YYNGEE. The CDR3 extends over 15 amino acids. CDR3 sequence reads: CASSVGGGLGREQYF. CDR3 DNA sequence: TGTGCCAGCAGCGTAGGTGGGGGTTTGGGGAGGGAGCAGTACTTC.

CDR3: CASSPILRLTGEQYF. The CDR3 DNA follows: TGTGCCAGCAGCCCCATACTTCGACTTACGGGAGAGCAGTACTTC. The chain is built from TRBV11-2 and TRBJ2-7; D possibly corresponds to TRBD2 (5 bases). Trimming took off 5 bases at V and 7 bases at J, with 21 bases between the two ends. Germline values: CDR1 SGHAT, CDR2 FQNNGV. CDR3 length: 15 amino acids.

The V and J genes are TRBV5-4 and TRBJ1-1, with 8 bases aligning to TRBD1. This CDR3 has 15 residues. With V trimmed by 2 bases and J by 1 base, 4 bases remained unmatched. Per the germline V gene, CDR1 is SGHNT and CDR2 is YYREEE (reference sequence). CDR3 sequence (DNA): TGTGCCAGCAGCTTTTGGGGGACAGGGAACACTGAAGCTTTCTTT. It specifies CASSFWGTGNTEAFF.

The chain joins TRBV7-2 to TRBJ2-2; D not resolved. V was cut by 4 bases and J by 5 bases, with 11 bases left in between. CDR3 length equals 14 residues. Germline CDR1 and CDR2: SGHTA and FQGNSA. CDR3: CASSSRDGTGELFF. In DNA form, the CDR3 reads TGTGCCAGCAGCTCCCGCGACGGGACCGGGGAGCTGTTTTTT.

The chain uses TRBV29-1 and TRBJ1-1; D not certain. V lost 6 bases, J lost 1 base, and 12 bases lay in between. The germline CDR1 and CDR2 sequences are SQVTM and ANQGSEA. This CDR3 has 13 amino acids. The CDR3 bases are TGCAGCGTCCGGGAAAGGGCGAACACTGAAGCTTTCTTT. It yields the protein CSVRERANTEAFF.

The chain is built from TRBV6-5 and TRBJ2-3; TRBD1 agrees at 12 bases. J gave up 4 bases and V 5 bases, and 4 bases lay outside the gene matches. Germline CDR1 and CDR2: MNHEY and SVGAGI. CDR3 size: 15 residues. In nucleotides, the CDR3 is TGTGCCAGCAGTCGGGGGACAGGGGGCGCAGATACGCAGTATTTT. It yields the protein CASSRGTGGADTQYF.

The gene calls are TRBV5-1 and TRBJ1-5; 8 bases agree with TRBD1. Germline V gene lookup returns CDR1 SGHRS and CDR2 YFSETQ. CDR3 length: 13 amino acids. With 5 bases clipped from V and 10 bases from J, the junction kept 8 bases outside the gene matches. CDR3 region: CASSSRGQGPQHF. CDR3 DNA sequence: TGCGCCAGCAGTTCCAGGGGGCAGGGACCCCAGCATTTT.

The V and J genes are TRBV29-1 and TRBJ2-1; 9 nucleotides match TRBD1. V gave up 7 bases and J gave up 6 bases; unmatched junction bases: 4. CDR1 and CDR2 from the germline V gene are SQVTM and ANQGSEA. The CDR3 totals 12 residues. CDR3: CSASTGGNEQFF. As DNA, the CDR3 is TGCAGCGCCTCGACAGGGGGCAATGAGCAGTTCTTC.

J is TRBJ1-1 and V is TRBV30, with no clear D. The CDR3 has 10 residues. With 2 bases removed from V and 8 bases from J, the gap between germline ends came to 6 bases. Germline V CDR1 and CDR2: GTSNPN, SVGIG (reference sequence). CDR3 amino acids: CAWSRGEAFF. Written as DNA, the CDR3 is TGTGCCTGGAGTCGAGGGGAAGCTTTCTTT.

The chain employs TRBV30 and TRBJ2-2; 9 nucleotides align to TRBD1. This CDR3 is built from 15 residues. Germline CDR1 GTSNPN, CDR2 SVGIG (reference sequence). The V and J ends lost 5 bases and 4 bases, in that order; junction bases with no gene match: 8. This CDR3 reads CAWHPGTGITGELFF. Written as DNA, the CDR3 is TGTGCCTGGCATCCCGGGACAGGGATCACCGGGGAGCTGTTTTTT. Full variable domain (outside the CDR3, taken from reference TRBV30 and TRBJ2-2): SQTIHQWPATLVQPVGSPLSLECTVEGTSNPNLYWYRQAAGRGLQLLFYSVGIGQISSEVPQNLSASRPQDRQFILSSKKLLLSDSGFYLCAWHPGTGITGELFFGEGSRLTVL.

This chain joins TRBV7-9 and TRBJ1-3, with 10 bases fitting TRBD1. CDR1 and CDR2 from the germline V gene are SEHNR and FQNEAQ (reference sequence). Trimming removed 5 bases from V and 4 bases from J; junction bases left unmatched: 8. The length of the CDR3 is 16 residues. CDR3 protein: CASSIPGTGVGNTIYF. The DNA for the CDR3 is TGTGCCAGCAGCATCCCCGGGACAGGGGTCGGAAACACCATATATTTT.